This T cell receptor (beta chain) stems from a study of cytomegalovirus exposure and HLA in healthy donors. The CDR3 runs to 16 residues. With V trimmed by 2 bases and J by 9 bases, 11 bases remained unmatched. Germline lookup yields CDR1 GTSNPN and CDR2 SVGIG (reference sequence). Likely unrecorded immune exposures existed in these nominally healthy donors. Primers included in the PCR were 60 Vbeta and 13 Jbeta primers. Original handling: About 11 million shared chains were among the approximately 87 million unique TCR beta chains that a later analysis counted. The table came from immunoSEQ multiplex PCR; TCRdb's copy has only in-frame clones and leaves some out. For V, J and clone size, that table is used; D and trimming come from the DNA. This table holds roughly 100,000 clones, just under 80% found once.

The sequence was obtained from a male donor in good health and CMV-seronegative. The chain combines TRBV30 with TRBJ1-6; 9 nucleotides align to TRBD1. Specimen: PBMCs. The CDR3 bases are TGTGCCTGGAGTCTACACCTGACAGGGGGGCCTTCACCCCTCCACTTT. It yields the protein CAWSLHLTGGPSPLHF.